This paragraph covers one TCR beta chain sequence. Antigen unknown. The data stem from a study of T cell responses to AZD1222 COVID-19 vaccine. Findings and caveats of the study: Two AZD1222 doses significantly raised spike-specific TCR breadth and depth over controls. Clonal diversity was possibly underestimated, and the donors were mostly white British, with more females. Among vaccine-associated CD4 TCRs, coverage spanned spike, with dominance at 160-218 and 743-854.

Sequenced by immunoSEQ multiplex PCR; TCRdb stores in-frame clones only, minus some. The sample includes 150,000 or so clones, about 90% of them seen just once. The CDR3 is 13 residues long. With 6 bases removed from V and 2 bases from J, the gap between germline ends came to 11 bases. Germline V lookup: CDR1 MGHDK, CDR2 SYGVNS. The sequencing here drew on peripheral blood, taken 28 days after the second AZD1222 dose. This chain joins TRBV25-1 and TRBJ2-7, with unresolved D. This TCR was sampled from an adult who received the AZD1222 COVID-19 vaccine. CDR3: CASRGPGTYEQYF. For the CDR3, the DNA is TGTGCCAGCAGGGGCCCCGGAACCTACGAGCAGTACTTC.